Each of the 11 T cell receptor beta chains below was sequenced from the same sample in a study of blood T cells in healthy people across ages. Next came a second PCR, run for about 7 to 12 cycles, which used a sample-barcoded 5' primer along with a J-beta primer mix. MiXCR, applied by TCRdb to the 5' RACE reads, yields one record per CDR3 protein. The table has 450,000 to 700,000 distinct CDR3 sequences, approximately 25% seen once. Source material: blood. The receptors originated from a woman aged 65 to 85 in good health.

A few counts support this clonotype. The chain is built from TRBV3-1 and TRBJ2-3; D gene ambiguous. The CDR3 runs 12 residues. Germline lookup yields CDR1 LGHDT and CDR2 YNNKEL (reference sequence). The V gene lost 6 bases and the J gene lost 10 bases, with 14 bases spanning the gap. DNA for the CDR3: TGTGCCAGCAGTGTAGGGTTGGGTTCGCAGTATTTT. It translates to CASSVGLGSQYF.

This clonotype was seen more than once but under ten times. This chain joins TRBV20-1 and TRBJ2-7, with D perhaps being TRBD1 or TRBD2 (5 bases each). The V gene's germline CDR1 is DFQATT and CDR2 SNEGSKA (reference sequence). The CDR3 loop spans 12 amino acids. The CDR3: CSVPRGDYEQYF. CDR3 nucleotides: TGCAGCGTTCCGAGGGGAGACTACGAGCAGTACTTC.

V gene TRBV6-6 combines with J gene TRBJ2-2, with D maybe TRBD2 (5 bases). Trimming shortened V by 5 bases and J by 4 bases, and 14 bases separated the two germline ends. Looked up from germline, CDR1 is MNHNY and CDR2 is SVGAGI (reference sequence). This CDR3 region has 15 residues. The CDR3 nucleotides read TGTGCCAGCAGTGGACCCCGGACTCCCACCGGGGAGCTGTTTTTT. This translates into CASSGPRTPTGELFF.

The genes are TRBV12-3 or TRBV12-4 and TRBJ2-1; D not resolved. V dropped 6 bases and J dropped 15 bases, with 18 bases sitting between them. The CDR3 is 12 amino acids. CDR3 region: CASSRESQVAFF. CDR3 coding DNA: TGTGCCAGCAGCCGAGAATCCCAAGTTGCGTTCTTC.

The chain carries TRBV29-1 and TRBJ1-4; D unclear. This CDR3 spans 14 amino acids. Germline CDR1 reads SQVTM; CDR2 reads ANQGSEA. Deletions cut 2 bases from V and 7 bases from J, with 14 bases between. The CDR3 DNA follows: TGCAGCGTTGAATTGGTACCTTTTCGTGAAAAACTGTTTTTT. Translating it yields CSVELVPFREKLFF.

The chain couples TRBV29-1 to TRBJ1-1; 7 nucleotides line up with TRBD1. Trimming at V came to 6 bases and at J to 3 bases, leaving 4 bases not matched to a gene. From germline, CDR1 is SQVTM and CDR2 ANQGSEA. The CDR3 contains 12 residues. CDR3 nucleotide sequence: TGCAGCGTGGGGACAGAGGACACTGAAGCTTTCTTT. It codes for CSVGTEDTEAFF.

The rearrangement uses TRBV20-1 and TRBJ1-5; D gene ambiguous. The CDR3 runs to 13 residues. V shed 5 bases and J shed 3 bases, with 11 bases lying between them. The germline V gene has CDR1 DFQATT and CDR2 SNEGSKA (reference sequence). Written as DNA, the CDR3 is TGCAGTGCTTTCCCGGACCACAATCAGCCCCAGCATTTT. It is translated as CSAFPDHNQPQHF.

The J gene is TRBJ2-3, the V gene TRBV7-2; 8 nucleotides agree with TRBD1. Trimming removed 5 bases from V and 0 bases from J; junction bases left unmatched: 4. The CDR3 runs 15 residues. Germline V gene data show CDR1 as SGHTA and CDR2 as FQGNSA. This CDR3 reads CASSQQGVSTDTQYF. The CDR3 bases are TGTGCCAGCAGCCAACAGGGGGTGAGCACAGATACGCAGTATTTT.

For the CDR3, the DNA is TGCGCCAGCAGCTTTCAGTCACAGGGCCGTGGGAATGAGCAGTTCTTC. It yields the protein CASSFQSQGRGNEQFF. The chain links TRBV5-1 to TRBJ2-1, with a tentative D call TRBD1 (6 bases). Germline V gene sequence: CDR1 SGHRS, CDR2 YFSETQ. The germline V and J ends were trimmed by 2 bases and 7 bases, with 19 bases remaining between them. This CDR3 is built from 16 residues.

The V gene is TRBV7-8, the J gene TRBJ2-7; D is perhaps TRBD1 (6 bases). Deletions cut 5 bases from V and 6 bases from J, with 17 bases between. The CDR3 has 14 residues. Germline assignment: CDR1 SGHVS and CDR2 FQNEAQ. The CDR3 loop reads CASSKGTLFGEQYF. The CDR3 nucleotides are TGTGCCAGCAGCAAAGGGACACTCTTTGGCGAGCAGTACTTC.

The V and J genes are TRBV29-1 and TRBJ2-5; a possible D gene is TRBD1 (5 bases). This CDR3 has 13 residues. V lost 7 bases and J lost 5, with 17 bases in between. CDR1 and CDR2 (germline): SQVTM, ANQGSEA. The DNA of the CDR3 is TGCAGCGCCAGTGGTGGGGCCTGGGAGACCCAGTACTTC. Translation gives CSASGGAWETQYF. The entire variable domain, with the rest obtained from reference TRBV29-1 and TRBJ2-5, is as follows: SAVISQKPSRDICQRGTSLTIQCQVDSQVTMMFWYRQQPGQSLTLIATANQGSEATYESGFVIDKFPISRPNLTFSTLTVSNMSPEDSSIYLCSASGGAWETQYFGPGTRLLVL.